The present entry profiles one TCR beta chain with its context. Its cognate antigen is unknown. Looked up from germline, CDR1 is LNHDA and CDR2 is SQIVND (reference sequence). V was shortened by 7 bases and J by 5 bases, with 17 bases between the two germline ends. CDR3 length: 14 residues. The data stem from a study of vaccination and CD4 T cells after COVID-19. In the study overall: Cells were stimulated with overlapping spike peptide pools from SARS-CoV-2, HCoV-NL63, HCoV-OC43 and HCoV-229E.

Treatment described: roughly 11-day PBMC culture with coronavirus spike peptide pools or control peptides (ViraFEST assay). Peptide-pool expansion of antigen-specific T cells preceded TCR sequencing in ViraFEST. Researchers used the Oncomine TCR Beta short-read assay to sequence DNA from cultured CD4+ T cells. Cultured CD4+ T cells were the source of extracted genomic DNA. TCRdb passed the PCR reads through MiXCR, listing each CDR3 protein once. The table lists about 19,000 distinct CDR3 sequences, 31% of them singletons, with about 16% in the top ten. The J gene is TRBJ1-1, the V gene TRBV19, with D possibly matching TRBD1 (6 bases). This TCR was recovered from a human donor with COVID-19. Sequencing input: cultured CD4+ T cells from blood. The chain's CDR3 is CASTERGRETEAFF. In DNA, the CDR3 is TGTGCCAGTACTGAGAGGGGGAGGGAAACTGAAGCTTTCTTT.